The text below deals with one TCR beta chain. The sample comes from a study of Tregs in tolerant kidney transplant recipients. CDR3 length: 17 amino acids. The V segment lost 3 bases and the J segment 0 bases; nucleotides outside the gene matches: 7. Germline assignment: CDR1 MGHRA and CDR2 YSYEKL. Here immunoSEQ multiplex PCR was the method, and the copy in TCRdb shows in-frame clones only, minus some. The table lists tens of thousands of clones, about four fifths of them singletons. Unstimulated Tregs (CD4+CD25+CD127-) and CD4+CD25- non-Tregs were sorted from PBMCs. The source of this sequence is a human donor in good health. The chain has TRBV4-1 and TRBJ2-7, with 11 nucleotides matching TRBD2. Sequenced sample: CD4+ T cells from blood. As DNA, the CDR3 is TGCGCCAGCAGCCACCCGACCGGGACTAGCGGCTCCTACGAGCAGTACTTC. It is translated as CASSHPTGTSGSYEQYF.